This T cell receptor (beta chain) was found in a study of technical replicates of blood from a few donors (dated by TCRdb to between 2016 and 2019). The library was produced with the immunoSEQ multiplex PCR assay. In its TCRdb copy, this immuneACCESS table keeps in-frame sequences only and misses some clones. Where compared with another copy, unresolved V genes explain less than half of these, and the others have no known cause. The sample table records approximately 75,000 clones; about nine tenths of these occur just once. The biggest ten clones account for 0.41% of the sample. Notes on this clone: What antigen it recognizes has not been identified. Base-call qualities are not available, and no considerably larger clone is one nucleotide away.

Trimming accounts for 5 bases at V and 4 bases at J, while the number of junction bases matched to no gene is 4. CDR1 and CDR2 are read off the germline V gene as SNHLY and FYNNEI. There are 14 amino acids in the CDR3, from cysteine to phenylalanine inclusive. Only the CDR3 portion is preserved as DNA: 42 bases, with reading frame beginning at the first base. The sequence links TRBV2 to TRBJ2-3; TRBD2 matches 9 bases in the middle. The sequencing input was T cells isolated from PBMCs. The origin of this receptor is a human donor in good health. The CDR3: CASSWGLAPDTQYF. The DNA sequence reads TGTGCCAGCAGTTGGGGACTAGCCCCAGATACGCAGTATTTT.